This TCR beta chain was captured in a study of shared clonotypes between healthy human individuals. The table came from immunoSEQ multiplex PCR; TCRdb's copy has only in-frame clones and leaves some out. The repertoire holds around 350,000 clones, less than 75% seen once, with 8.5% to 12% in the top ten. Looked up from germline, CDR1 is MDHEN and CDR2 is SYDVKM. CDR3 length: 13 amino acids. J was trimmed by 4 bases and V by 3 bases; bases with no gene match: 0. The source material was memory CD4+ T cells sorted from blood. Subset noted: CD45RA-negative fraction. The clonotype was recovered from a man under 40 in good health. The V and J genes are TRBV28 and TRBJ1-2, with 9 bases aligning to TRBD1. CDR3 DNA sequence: TGTGCCAGCAGTTTGACAGGGGGCTATGGCTACACCTTC. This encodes CASSLTGGYGYTF.